A selection of T cell receptor beta chains follows, all from one sample in a study of naive CD8 T cells in extremely preterm neonates. The protocol was immunoSEQ multiplex PCR, while the TCRdb copy is restricted to in-frame clones and leaves out a portion. Of roughly 7,900 clones in the sample, about 98% are singletons; the top ten hold about 0.34%. Material for sequencing was naive CD8+ T cells from cord blood. These receptors all stem from a newborn in good health. CDR3s include the opening cysteine and the closing phenylalanine or tryptophan. The order of the fields is V gene, D gene, clone size, J gene, CDR3 DNA, CDR3 protein. D genes are given only for firm matches. Not every row has a clone size; where given, it reads once, few, many or a size class.

TRBV2	TRBD1	NA	TRBJ1-6	TGTGCCAGCAGAGAAATCAACAGGGGGGGTGTTTATAATTCACCCCTCCACTTT	CASREINRGGVYNSPLHF
TRBV6-5	NA	NA	TRBJ1-1	TGTGCCAGCAGTTACTCGACAGTTTCTAACACTGAAGCTTTCTTT	CASSYSTVSNTEAFF
TRBV5-5	TRBD2	few	TRBJ2-7	TGTGCCAGCAGCTCAGTAGGACTAGCAGCCTACGAGCAGTACTTC	CASSSVGLAAYEQYF
TRBV5-1	TRBD1	NA	TRBJ1-1	TGCGCCAGCAGCTTGGGCAGGGGGATGAACACTGAAGCTTTCTTT	CASSLGRGMNTEAFF
TRBV4-1	NA	NA	TRBJ1-3	TGCGCCAGCAGCCAAGATTCAGGGTCTGGAAACACCATATATTTT	CASSQDSGSGNTIYF
TRBV7-2	NA	NA	TRBJ2-7	TGTGCCAGCAGCCCGGACAGCTCCTACGAGCAGTACTTC	CASSPDSSYEQYF
TRBV9	TRBD1	NA	TRBJ1-4	TGTGCCAGCAGCGTTGGGACAGGGGACGAAAAACTGTTTTTT	CASSVGTGDEKLFF
TRBV5-8	TRBD2	NA	TRBJ2-1	TGTGCCAGCAGCTTCGGGACTAGGGGGTCCAATGAGCAGTTCTTC	CASSFGTRGSNEQFF
TRBV30	NA	NA	TRBJ2-2	TGTGCCTGGAGCCCTGAGGGGGAGCTGTTTTTT	CAWSPEGELFF
TRBV9	TRBD2	NA	TRBJ2-7	TGTGCCAGCAGCGCGTACGGGGGGGCCTTCGACGAGCAGTACTTC	CASSAYGGAFDEQYF
TRBV27	TRBD2	NA	TRBJ2-1	TGTGCCAGCAGTTCCATAGCGGGGGGGCAGGATGAGCAGTTCTTC	CASSSIAGGQDEQFF
TRBV4-2	TRBD2	NA	TRBJ2-7	TGTGCCAGCAGCTCCCGACTAGCGGGGAACTCCTACGAGCAGTACTTC	CASSSRLAGNSYEQYF